This paragraph reports one T cell receptor beta chain. Per the authors' pipeline: Amplification with reference gene primers provided the estimates of nucleated cell counts. Some clones are missing from TCRdb's copy, which holds only in-frame ones; the method was immunoSEQ multiplex PCR. V, J and clone size are those of that table, while D and trimming were read from the DNA. The sample contains 270,000 or so clones, approximately 81% of which appear only once. Germline loops: CDR1 SQVTM, CDR2 ANQGSEA. The V segment lost 4 bases and the J segment 4 bases; nucleotides outside the gene matches: 4. The CDR3 runs to 14 residues. This entry is derived from a study of blood T cell repertoires in COVID-19. Which cohort a participant joined came from the clinical history participants gave.

The specimen was PBMCs or T cells enriched from blood (not recorded which). The rearrangement joins TRBV29-1 to TRBJ2-3, with 11 nucleotides matching TRBD2. The sequence derives from a woman aged 45-59 years who had been exposed to COVID-19. The CDR3: CSVGLAGYPDTQYF. CDR3 DNA sequence: TGCAGCGTTGGACTAGCGGGGTACCCAGATACGCAGTATTTT.